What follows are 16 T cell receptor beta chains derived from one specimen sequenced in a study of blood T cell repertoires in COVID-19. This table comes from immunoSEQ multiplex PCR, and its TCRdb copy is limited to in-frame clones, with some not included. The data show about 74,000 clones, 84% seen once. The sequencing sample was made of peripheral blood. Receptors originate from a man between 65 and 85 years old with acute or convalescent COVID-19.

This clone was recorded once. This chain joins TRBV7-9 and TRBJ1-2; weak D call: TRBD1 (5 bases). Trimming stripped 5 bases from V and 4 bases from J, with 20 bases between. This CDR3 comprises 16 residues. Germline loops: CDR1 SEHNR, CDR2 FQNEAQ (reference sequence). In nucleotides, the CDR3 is TGTGCCAGCAGCCCCCCGAAGTCGGGACTTGGCTATGGCTACACCTTC. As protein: CASSPPKSGLGYGYTF.

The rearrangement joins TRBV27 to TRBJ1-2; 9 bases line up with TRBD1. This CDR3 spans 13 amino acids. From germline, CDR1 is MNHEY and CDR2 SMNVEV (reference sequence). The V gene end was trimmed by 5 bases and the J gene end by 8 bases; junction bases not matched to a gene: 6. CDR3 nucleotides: TGTGCCAGCAGTGTAGGGACAGGGTACGGCTACACCTTC. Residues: CASSVGTGYGYTF.

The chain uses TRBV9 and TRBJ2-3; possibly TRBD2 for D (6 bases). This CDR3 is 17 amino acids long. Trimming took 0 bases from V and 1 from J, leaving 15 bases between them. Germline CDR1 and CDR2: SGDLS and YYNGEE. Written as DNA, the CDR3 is TGTGCCAGCAGCGTAGACCCGGGCGGGAAAGGCACAGATACGCAGTATTTT. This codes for CASSVDPGGKGTDTQYF. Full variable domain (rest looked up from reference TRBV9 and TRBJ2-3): DSGVTQTPKHLITATGQRVTLRCSPRSGDLSVYWYQQSLDQGLQFLIQYYNGEERAKGNILERFSAQQFPDLHSELNLSSLELGDSALYFCASSVDPGGKGTDTQYFGPGTRLTVL.

The CDR3 protein is CASSLRFRDNSPLHF. CDR3 DNA: TGTGCCAGCAGTTTACGGTTCCGGGATAATTCACCCCTCCACTTT. The chain links TRBV28 to TRBJ1-6; no clear D gene. Germline V lookup: CDR1 MDHEN, CDR2 SYDVKM. Trimming pared 2 bases from V and 5 bases from J, leaving 10 bases between. The CDR3 covers 15 residues. Supplemented by reference TRBV28 and TRBJ1-6, the full variable domain reads DVKVTQSSRYLVKRTGEKVFLECVQDMDHENMFWYRQDPGLGLRLIYFSYDVKMKEKGDIPEGYSVSREKKERFSLILESASTNQTSMYLCASSLRFRDNSPLHFGNGTRLTVT.

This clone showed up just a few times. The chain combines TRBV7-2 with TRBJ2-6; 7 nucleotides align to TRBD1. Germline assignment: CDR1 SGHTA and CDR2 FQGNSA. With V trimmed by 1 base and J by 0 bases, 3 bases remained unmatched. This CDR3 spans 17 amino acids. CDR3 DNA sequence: TGTGCCAGCAGCTTAGTTCACAGGGGCTCTGGGGCCAACGTCCTGACTTTC. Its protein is CASSLVHRGSGANVLTF.

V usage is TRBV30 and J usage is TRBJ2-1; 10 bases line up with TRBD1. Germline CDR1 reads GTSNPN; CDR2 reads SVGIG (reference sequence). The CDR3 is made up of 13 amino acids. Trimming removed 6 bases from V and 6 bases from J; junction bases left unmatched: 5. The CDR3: CACPRDRGNEQFF. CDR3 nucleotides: TGTGCCTGCCCCCGGGACAGGGGCAATGAGCAGTTCTTC.

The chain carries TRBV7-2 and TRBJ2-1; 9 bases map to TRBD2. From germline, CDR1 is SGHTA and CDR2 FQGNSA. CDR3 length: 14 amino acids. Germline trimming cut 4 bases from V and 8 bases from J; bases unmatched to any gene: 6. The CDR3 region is CASSSGLASYEQFF. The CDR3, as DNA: TGTGCCAGCAGCTCTGGACTAGCGAGCTATGAGCAGTTCTTC.

In DNA, the CDR3 is TGCGCCAGCAGTGAGGGACCAGGGTACACCGGGGAGCTGTTTTTT. It yields the protein CASSEGPGYTGELFF. The chain has TRBV10-1 and TRBJ2-2, with D possibly TRBD1 on 5 matching bases. With 2 bases removed from V and 3 bases from J, the gap between germline ends came to 10 bases. Per germline, CDR1 WNHNN and CDR2 SYGVQD (reference sequence). This CDR3 has 15 residues.

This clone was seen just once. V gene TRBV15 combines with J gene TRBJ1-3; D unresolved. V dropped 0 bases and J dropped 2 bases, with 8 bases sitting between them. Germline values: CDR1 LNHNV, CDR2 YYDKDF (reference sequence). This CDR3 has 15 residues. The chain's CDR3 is CATSRDREAGNTIYF. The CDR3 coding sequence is TGTGCCACCAGCAGAGATCGGGAGGCTGGAAACACCATATATTTT.

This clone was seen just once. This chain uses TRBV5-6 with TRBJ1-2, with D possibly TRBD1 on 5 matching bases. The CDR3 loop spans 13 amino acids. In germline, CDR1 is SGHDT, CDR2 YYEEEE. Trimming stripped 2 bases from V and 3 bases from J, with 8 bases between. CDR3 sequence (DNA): TGTGCCAGCAGCTTCGGGGGAGACTATGGCTACACCTTC. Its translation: CASSFGGDYGYTF.

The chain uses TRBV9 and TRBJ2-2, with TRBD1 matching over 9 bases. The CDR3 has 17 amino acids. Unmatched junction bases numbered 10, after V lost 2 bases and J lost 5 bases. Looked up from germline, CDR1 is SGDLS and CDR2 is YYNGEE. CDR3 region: CASSVTGGLSRTGELFF. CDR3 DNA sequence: TGTGCCAGCAGCGTCACAGGGGGCTTAAGTCGGACCGGGGAGCTGTTTTTT.

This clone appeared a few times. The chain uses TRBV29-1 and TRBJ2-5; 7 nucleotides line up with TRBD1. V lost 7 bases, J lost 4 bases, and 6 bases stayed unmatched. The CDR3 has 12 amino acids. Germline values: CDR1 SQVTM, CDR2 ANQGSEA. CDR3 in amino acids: CSADRTGETQYF. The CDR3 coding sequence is TGCAGCGCAGACCGGACAGGAGAGACCCAGTACTTC. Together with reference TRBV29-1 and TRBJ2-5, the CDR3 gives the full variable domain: SAVISQKPSRDICQRGTSLTIQCQVDSQVTMMFWYRQQPGQSLTLIATANQGSEATYESGFVIDKFPISRPNLTFSTLTVSNMSPEDSSIYLCSADRTGETQYFGPGTRLLVL.

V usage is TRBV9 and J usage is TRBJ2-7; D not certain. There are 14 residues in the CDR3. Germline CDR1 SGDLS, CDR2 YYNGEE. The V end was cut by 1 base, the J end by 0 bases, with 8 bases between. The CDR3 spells CASSVTANSYEQYF. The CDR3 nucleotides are TGTGCCAGCAGCGTAACCGCTAACTCCTACGAGCAGTACTTC. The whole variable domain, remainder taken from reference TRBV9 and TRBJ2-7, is DSGVTQTPKHLITATGQRVTLRCSPRSGDLSVYWYQQSLDQGLQFLIQYYNGEERAKGNILERFSAQQFPDLHSELNLSSLELGDSALYFCASSVTANSYEQYFGPGTRLTVT.

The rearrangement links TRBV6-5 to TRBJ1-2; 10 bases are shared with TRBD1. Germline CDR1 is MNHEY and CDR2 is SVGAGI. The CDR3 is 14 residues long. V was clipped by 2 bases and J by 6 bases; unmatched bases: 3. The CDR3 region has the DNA TGTGCCAGCAGTTACGACAGGGGGCAGGATGGCTACACCTTC. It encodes CASSYDRGQDGYTF.

CDR3 DNA: TGTGCCAGCAGTGAAAACAGGAGTGGTGGCTACACCTTC. It translates to CASSENRSGGYTF. V usage is TRBV2 and J usage is TRBJ1-2; D perhaps matches TRBD1 (5 bases). The CDR3 covers 13 residues. Per germline, CDR1 SNHLY and CDR2 FYNNEI. Deletions cut 2 bases from V and 7 bases from J, with 11 bases between.

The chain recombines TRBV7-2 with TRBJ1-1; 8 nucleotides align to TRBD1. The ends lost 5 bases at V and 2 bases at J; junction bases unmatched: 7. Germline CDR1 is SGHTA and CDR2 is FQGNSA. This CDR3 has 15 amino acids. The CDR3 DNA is TGTGCCAGCAGCCCCCGACAGGGGAAAAACACTGAAGCTTTCTTT. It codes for CASSPRQGKNTEAFF.